This TCR beta chain was sequenced during a study of response to subunit inactivated influenza vaccine. This clonotype occurred many times. Its antigen is still unknown. Overall study results and limits: Authors suggested that a seasonal influenza vaccination recruits few new T cells each time.

Each CDR3 protein gets one entry after TCRdb re-called the RT-PCR reads with MiXCR. The sample records 500,000 to 650,000 distinct CDR3 sequences, 6.5% to 8% being singletons. The V and J ends lost 2 bases and 1 base, in that order; junction bases with no gene match: 5. CDR3 length: 17 amino acids. Per the germline V gene, CDR1 is DFQATT and CDR2 is SNEGSKA (reference sequence). The rearrangement joins TRBV20-1 to TRBJ2-3; 14 bases are a match to TRBD2. This clonotype was sampled from a man aged 45-69 years who received an inactivated influenza vaccine. This material consisted of PBMCs from blood, taken about 23 months after vaccination. This CDR3 is CSARRTSGGPGTDTQYF. In nucleotides, the CDR3 is TGCAGTGCTAGACGGACTAGCGGGGGGCCGGGCACAGATACGCAGTATTTT.